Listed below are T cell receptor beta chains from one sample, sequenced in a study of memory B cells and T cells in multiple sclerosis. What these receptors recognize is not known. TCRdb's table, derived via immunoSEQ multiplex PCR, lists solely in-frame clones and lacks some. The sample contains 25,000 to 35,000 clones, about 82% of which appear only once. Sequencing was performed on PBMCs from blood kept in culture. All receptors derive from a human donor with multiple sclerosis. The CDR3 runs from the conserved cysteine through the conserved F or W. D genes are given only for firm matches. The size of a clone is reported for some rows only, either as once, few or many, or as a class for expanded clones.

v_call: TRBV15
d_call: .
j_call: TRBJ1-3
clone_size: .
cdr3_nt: TGTGCCACCAGCAGAGTTAGTCGGACAGACTCTGGAAACACCATATATTTT
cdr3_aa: CATSRVSRTDSGNTIYF

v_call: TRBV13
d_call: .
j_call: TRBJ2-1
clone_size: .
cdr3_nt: TGTGCCAGCAGCTTAGGCACGGGAATCGGCGATGAGCAGTTCTTC
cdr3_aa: CASSLGTGIGDEQFF

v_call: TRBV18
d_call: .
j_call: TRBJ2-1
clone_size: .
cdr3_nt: TGTGCCAGCTCACTCGACAATGAGCAGTTCTTC
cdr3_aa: CASSLDNEQFF

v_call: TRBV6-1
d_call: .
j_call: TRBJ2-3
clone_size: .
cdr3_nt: TGTGCCAGCAGTGAAGCGTTGGCGGGGCCTACAGATACGCAGTATTTT
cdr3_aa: CASSEALAGPTDTQYF

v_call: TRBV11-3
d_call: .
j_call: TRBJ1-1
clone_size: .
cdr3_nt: TGTGCCAGCAGCCCCGGACCTAACACTGAAGCTTTCTTT
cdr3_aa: CASSPGPNTEAFF

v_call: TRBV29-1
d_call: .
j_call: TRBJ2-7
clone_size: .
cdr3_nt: TGCAGCGTTGGCGGGGAGAGACAGGGAGGGTACGAGCAGTACTTC
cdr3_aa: CSVGGERQGGYEQYF

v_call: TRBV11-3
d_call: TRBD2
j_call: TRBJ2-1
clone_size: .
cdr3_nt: TGTGCCAGCAGCTCCGGGGGACTAGCGGAATCTGAGCAGTTCTTC
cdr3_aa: CASSSGGLAESEQFF

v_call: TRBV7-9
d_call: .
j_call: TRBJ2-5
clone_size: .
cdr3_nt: TGTGCCAGCAGCGTCATTGGGGGGGAGACCCAGTACTTC
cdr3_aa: CASSVIGGETQYF

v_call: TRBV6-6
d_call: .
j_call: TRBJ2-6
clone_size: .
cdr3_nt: TGTGCCAGCAGCCAGCTTTCTGGGGCCAACGTCCTGACTTTC
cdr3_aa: CASSQLSGANVLTF

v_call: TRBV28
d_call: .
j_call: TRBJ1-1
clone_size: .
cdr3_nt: TGTGCCAGCAGGGAGACTGACAGAGCTGAAGCTTTCTTT
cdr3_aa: CASRETDRAEAFF

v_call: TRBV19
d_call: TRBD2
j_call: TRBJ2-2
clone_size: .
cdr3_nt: TGTGCCAGTAGCGGTCCACTAGCGGGACACACCGGGGAGCTGTTTTTT
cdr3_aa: CASSGPLAGHTGELFF

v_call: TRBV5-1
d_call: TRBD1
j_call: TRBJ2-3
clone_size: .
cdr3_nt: TGCGCCAGCAGCTTGAACCCCCGACAGGGGGCAGATACGCAGTATTTT
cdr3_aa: CASSLNPRQGADTQYF

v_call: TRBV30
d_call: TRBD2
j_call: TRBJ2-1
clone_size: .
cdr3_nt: TGTGCCTGGAGTGTGGGTAGCGGGAGCTCCTACAATGAGCAGTTCTTC
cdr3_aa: CAWSVGSGSSYNEQFF

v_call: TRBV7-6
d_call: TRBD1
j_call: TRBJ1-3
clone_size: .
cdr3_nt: TGTGCCAGCAGCCCTTATTTCGGGACAGGGTCCTCTGGAAACACCATATATTTT
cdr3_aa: CASSPYFGTGSSGNTIYF

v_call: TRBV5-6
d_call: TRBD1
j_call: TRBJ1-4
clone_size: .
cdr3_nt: TGTGCCAGCAGCTTGGGAGACAGGGGGCGAGGTGAAAAACTGTTTTTT
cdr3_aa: CASSLGDRGRGEKLFF

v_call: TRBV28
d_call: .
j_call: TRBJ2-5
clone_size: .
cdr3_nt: TGTGCCAGCAGTTCGGGTGGAACGGGAGAGACCCAGTACTTC
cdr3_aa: CASSSGGTGETQYF

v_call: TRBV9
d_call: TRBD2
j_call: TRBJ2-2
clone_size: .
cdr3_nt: TGTGCCAGCAGCGCGACTAGCGGGACTTTCGGGGAGCTGTTTTTT
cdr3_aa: CASSATSGTFGELFF

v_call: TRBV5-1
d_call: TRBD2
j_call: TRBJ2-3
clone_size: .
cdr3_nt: TGCGCCAGCAGACCAGCGGGGTATACAGATACGCAGTATTTT
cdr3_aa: CASRPAGYTDTQYF

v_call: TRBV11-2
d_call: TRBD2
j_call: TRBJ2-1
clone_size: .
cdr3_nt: TGTGCCAGCAGCTTAGGACTAGCGGGAGAGGGCCTCTTCTTC
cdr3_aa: CASSLGLAGEGLFF

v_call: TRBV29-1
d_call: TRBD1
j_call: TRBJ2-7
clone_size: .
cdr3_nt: TGCAGCGTTGAACCCCCCGGGACAGGGGGCAGGGAGCAGTACTTC
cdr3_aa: CSVEPPGTGGREQYF

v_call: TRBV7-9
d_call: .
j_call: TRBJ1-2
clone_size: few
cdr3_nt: TGTGCCAGCAGCTTATCAGGGGCGGATGCGAACTATGGCTACACCTTC
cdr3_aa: CASSLSGADANYGYTF

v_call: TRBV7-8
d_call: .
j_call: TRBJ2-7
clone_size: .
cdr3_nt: TGTGCCAGCAGCGAGCGGGGACAGAAGGGCGAGCAGTACTTC
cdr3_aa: CASSERGQKGEQYF

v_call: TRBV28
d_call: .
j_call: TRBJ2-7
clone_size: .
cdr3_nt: TGTGCCAGCAGTTTAGCCACTAGCAGATCCTACGAGCAGTACTTC
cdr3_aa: CASSLATSRSYEQYF

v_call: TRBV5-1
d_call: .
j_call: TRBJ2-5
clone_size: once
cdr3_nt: TGCGCCAGCAGCTTGGAACCGGGGAGAGGTCAAGAGACCCAGTACTTC
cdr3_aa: CASSLEPGRGQETQYF

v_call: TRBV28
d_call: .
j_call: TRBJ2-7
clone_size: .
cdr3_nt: TGTGCCAGCAGTTTAGGGCGCTACGAGCAGTACTTC
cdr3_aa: CASSLGRYEQYF

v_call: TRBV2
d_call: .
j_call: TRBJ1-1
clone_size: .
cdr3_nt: TGTGCCAGCAGTGGAGGTGGGTTTAAGCCGCGGCACACTGAAGCTTTCTTT
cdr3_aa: CASSGGGFKPRHTEAFF

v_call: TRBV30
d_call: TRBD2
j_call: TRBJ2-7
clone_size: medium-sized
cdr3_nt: TGTGCCTGGACTAGCGGCTACGAGCAGTACTTC
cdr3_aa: CAWTSGYEQYF

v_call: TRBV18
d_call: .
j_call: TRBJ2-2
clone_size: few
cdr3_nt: TGTGCCAGCTCAAACTATCCCGGGGAGCTGTTTTTT
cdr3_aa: CASSNYPGELFF

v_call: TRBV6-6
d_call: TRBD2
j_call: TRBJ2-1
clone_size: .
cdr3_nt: TGTGCCAGCAGTTACTTAGCGGGTGTCTACAATGAGCAGTTCTTC
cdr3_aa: CASSYLAGVYNEQFF

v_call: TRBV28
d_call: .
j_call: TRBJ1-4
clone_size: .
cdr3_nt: TGTGCCAGCAGCCTAAAATCAGCACTTCTTAATGAAAAACTGTTTTTT
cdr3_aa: CASSLKSALLNEKLFF

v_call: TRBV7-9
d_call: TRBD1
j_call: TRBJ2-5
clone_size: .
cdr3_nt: TGTGCCAGCAGCCGACAGGGGGGCCAGTACTTC
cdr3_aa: CASSRQGGQYF

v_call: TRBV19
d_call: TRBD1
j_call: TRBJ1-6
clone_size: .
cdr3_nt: TGTGCCAGTAGTATCTCGCCCCCCGGGACAGGGGGCTTTTCACCCCTCCACTTT
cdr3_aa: CASSISPPGTGGFSPLHF

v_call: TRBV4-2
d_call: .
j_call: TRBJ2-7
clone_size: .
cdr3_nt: TGTGCCAGCAGCCGAACTAACCGGGAAAGGGATCTCTCCGAGCAGTACTTC
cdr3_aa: CASSRTNRERDLSEQYF

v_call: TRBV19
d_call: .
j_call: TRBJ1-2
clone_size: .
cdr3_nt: TGTGCCAGTAGTAGGGTCCCAACTCTGAATGGCTACACCTTC
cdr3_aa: CASSRVPTLNGYTF

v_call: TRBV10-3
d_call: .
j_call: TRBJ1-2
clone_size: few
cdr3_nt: TGTGCCATCAGTGACATCACCGGGACCGCCTATGGCTACACCTTC
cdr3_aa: CAISDITGTAYGYTF